Each of the 27 T cell receptor beta chains below was sequenced from the same sample in a study of monozygotic twins with inflammatory bowel disease. TCRdb reprocessed the 5' RACE reads and keeps a single row for each CDR3 protein, giving no DNA. In all, the sample yields about 300,000 distinct CDR3 sequences. The sequenced sample consisted of blood. The receptors here all came from a human donor with ulcerative colitis or Crohn's disease, or a healthy co-twin of an affected twin (not recorded which).

The chain joins TRBV12-3 or TRBV12-4 to TRBJ2-1; TCRdb indicates TRBD1, and absent DNA this call remains unverified. The CDR3 is made up of 14 amino acids. The CDR3 loop reads CASSNLNTGNEQFF.

The V call is TRBV11-2, the J call TRBJ2-7. This CDR3 has 11 amino acids. CDR1 SGHAT and CDR2 FQNNGV come from the germline V gene. CDR3 in amino acids: CASSNRREQYF.

The rearrangement uses TRBV3-1 and TRBJ2-1; there is no DNA to check the TCRdb D call of TRBD1. Germline values: CDR1 LGHDT, CDR2 YNNKEL (reference sequence). This CDR3 region has 17 residues. CDR3 region: CASSQAGAGRANNEQFF.

The V gene is TRBV4-3, the J gene TRBJ1-3; TCRdb proposes TRBD1, but this gene call is untestable without DNA. Germline V lookup: CDR1 LGHNA, CDR2 YSLEER. This CDR3 has 16 amino acids. The CDR3 protein is CASSQGQLSSGNTIYF.

The chain employs TRBV7-2 and TRBJ2-3. Germline CDR1 and CDR2: SGHTA and FQGNSA. The CDR3 is 15 amino acids. The CDR3 sequence is CASTLSGSGTDTQYF.

V and J are TRBV10-2 and TRBJ2-1; the TCRdb D gene call, TRBD1, has no DNA to confirm it. The germline CDR1 and CDR2 sequences are WSHSY and SAAADI. This CDR3 spans 16 amino acids. The CDR3 loop is CASSESWGPGYNEQFF.

The genes are TRBV6-6 and TRBJ2-7. The CDR3 extends over 14 amino acids. Germline loops: CDR1 MNHNY, CDR2 SVGAGI (reference sequence). Here the CDR3 reads CASSYPMGLGEQYF.

The J gene is TRBJ2-1, the V gene TRBV4-3. This CDR3 is built from 11 residues. CDR1 and CDR2 (germline): LGHNA, YSLEER. The CDR3 is CASRHGHEQFF.

The V call is TRBV3-1, the J call TRBJ1-6. Germline V gives CDR1 LGHDT, CDR2 YNNKEL (reference sequence). CDR3 size: 13 residues. The CDR3 protein is CASSQTVNSPLHF.

The rearrangement joins TRBV28 to TRBJ1-1. The CDR3 covers 13 residues. Germline V gives CDR1 MDHEN, CDR2 SYDVKM. CDR3 protein: CALQRVLNTEAFF.

The V gene is TRBV20-1, the J gene TRBJ2-1; as DNA is missing, the TRBD2 call by TCRdb cannot be tested. The CDR3 sequence is 16 residues long. Germline V gives CDR1 DFQATT, CDR2 SNEGSKA (reference sequence). This CDR3 is CSARLGLAEPYNEQFF.

The V call is TRBV4-3, the J call TRBJ2-7; TCRdb's D call, TRBD1, is unchecked because there is no DNA. This CDR3 contains 14 residues. Germline V gives CDR1 LGHNA, CDR2 YSLEER. This chain's CDR3 is CASSPRDRVSEQYF.

The chain links TRBV28 to TRBJ2-3; the D gene TCRdb calls, TRBD2, cannot be checked with no DNA. Germline loops: CDR1 MDHEN, CDR2 SYDVKM. The CDR3 covers 14 residues. CDR3 loop: CATRLAGVSDTQYF.

The chain couples TRBV11-1 to TRBJ1-1. From germline, CDR1 is SGHAT and CDR2 FQDESV (reference sequence). The CDR3 totals 15 residues. The CDR3 loop is CASSSLDSRGTEAFF.

J is TRBJ2-1 and V is TRBV6-2 or TRBV6-3; the D gene TCRdb calls, TRBD2, cannot be checked with no DNA. Germline values: CDR1 MNHEY, CDR2 SVGEGT. The CDR3 is 14 amino acids. CDR3 protein: CASSYFGSYNEQFF.

The CDR3 sequence is CSAWGPTGHVGIQYF. The V gene is TRBV20-1, the J gene TRBJ2-4; TCRdb's D call, TRBD1, is unchecked because there is no DNA. The CDR3 length is 15 residues. Germline loops: CDR1 DFQATT, CDR2 SNEGSKA (reference sequence).

The CDR3 is CSARDLTRHRSSYNEQFF. The chain has TRBV20-1 and TRBJ2-1. Germline assignment: CDR1 DFQATT and CDR2 SNEGSKA (reference sequence). This CDR3 region has 18 residues.

The chain links TRBV7-2 to TRBJ2-1; absent DNA, TCRdb's TRBD1 call cannot be checked. This CDR3 is 12 amino acids long. Germline assignment: CDR1 SGHTA and CDR2 FQGNSA. CDR3 amino acids: CASSLEGTRQFF. Supplemented by reference TRBV7-2 and TRBJ2-1, the full variable domain reads GAGVSQSPSNKVTEKGKDVELRCDPISGHTALYWYRQSLGQGLEFLIYFQGNSAPDKSGLPSDRFSAERTGGSVSTLTIQRTQQEDSAVYLCASSLEGTRQFFGPGTRLTVL.

The chain combines TRBV6-4 with TRBJ2-1; without DNA, the TCRdb call of TRBD1 cannot be checked. CDR1 and CDR2 (germline): MRHNA, SNTAGT. This CDR3 has 20 residues. This CDR3 reads CASSRDGPLRDNHLYNEQFF.

This chain uses TRBV12-3 or TRBV12-4 with TRBJ2-3; TCRdb selects TRBD1, and the lack of DNA leaves this call unchecked. The CDR3 is 14 residues long. This chain's CDR3 is CASSLGGRTDTQYF.

J is TRBJ1-2 and V is TRBV6-1. Germline V gene lookup returns CDR1 MNHNS and CDR2 SASEGT. This CDR3 is 15 amino acids long. This chain's CDR3 is CASSRGREQEYGYTF.

The rearrangement uses TRBV7-9 and TRBJ1-4; TCRdb picks TRBD1, but there is no DNA to check that call. From germline, CDR1 is SEHNR and CDR2 FQNEAQ (reference sequence). The CDR3 is 13 residues long. The CDR3 sequence: CASIGEANEKLFF. The full variable domain, completed using reference TRBV7-9 and TRBJ1-4, is DTGVSQNPRHKITKRGQNVTFRCDPISEHNRLYWYRQTLGQGPEFLTYFQNEAQLEKSRLLSDRFSAERPKGSFSTLEIQRTEQGDSAMYLCASIGEANEKLFFGSGTQLSVL.

This chain connects TRBV6-6 to TRBJ2-3; TCRdb's D call of TRBD1 is untestable without DNA. This CDR3 region has 14 residues. CDR1 is MNHNY and CDR2 is SVGAGI in the germline V gene (reference sequence). This chain's CDR3 is CASLSSGGRDTQYF.

This sequence joins TRBV5-1 and TRBJ2-7; TCRdb's D call of TRBD2 is untestable without DNA. The CDR3 length is 13 residues. The germline V gene has CDR1 SGHRS and CDR2 YFSETQ. CDR3 sequence reads: CASTRGVDYEQYF.

CDR3 region: CATSTGQIGSGANVLTF. The chain employs TRBV15 and TRBJ2-6; the D call from TCRdb, TRBD1, cannot be confirmed without DNA. CDR1 is LNHNV, CDR2 YYDKDF, per germline (reference sequence). CDR3 length: 17 residues.

The V call is TRBV6-1, the J call TRBJ2-3; TCRdb proposes TRBD1, but this gene call is untestable without DNA. This CDR3 is built from 16 residues. Germline V gene data show CDR1 as MNHNS and CDR2 as SASEGT. The CDR3 is CASSEALTTQGDTQYF.

This chain uses TRBV7-2 with TRBJ1-4; TCRdb's D gene call, TRBD1, goes unchecked for lack of DNA. Germline V lookup: CDR1 SGHTA, CDR2 FQGNSA. The CDR3 sequence is 16 residues long. The chain's CDR3 is CASSLLGGTIPEKLFF.